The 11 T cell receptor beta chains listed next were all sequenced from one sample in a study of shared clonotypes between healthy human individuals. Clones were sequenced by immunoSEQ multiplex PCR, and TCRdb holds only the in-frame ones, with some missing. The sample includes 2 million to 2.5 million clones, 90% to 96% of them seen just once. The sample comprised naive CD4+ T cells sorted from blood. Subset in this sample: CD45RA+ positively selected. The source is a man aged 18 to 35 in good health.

The CDR3 spells CAISESPQGARETQYF. CDR3 DNA: TGTGCCATCAGTGAATCCCCTCAGGGGGCCCGGGAGACCCAGTACTTC. The chain uses TRBV10-3 and TRBJ2-5; TRBD1 matches at 8 bases. There are 16 residues in the CDR3. J lost 5 bases, V lost 3 bases, and 11 bases had no gene match. Per the germline V gene, CDR1 is ENHRY and CDR2 is SYGVKD.

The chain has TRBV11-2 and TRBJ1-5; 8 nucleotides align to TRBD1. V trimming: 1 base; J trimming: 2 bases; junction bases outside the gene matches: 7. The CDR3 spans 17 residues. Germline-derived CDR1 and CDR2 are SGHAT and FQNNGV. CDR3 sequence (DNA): TGTGCCAGCAGCTTAGGGGCAGGGGGCAGGGGCAATCAGCCCCAGCATTTT. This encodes CASSLGAGGRGNQPQHF.

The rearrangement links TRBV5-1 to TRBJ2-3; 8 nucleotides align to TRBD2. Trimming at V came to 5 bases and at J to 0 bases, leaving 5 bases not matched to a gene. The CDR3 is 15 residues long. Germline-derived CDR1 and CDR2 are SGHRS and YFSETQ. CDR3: CASRKSGGSTDTQYF. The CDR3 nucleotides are TGCGCCAGCAGAAAGAGCGGGGGTAGCACAGATACGCAGTATTTT.

The CDR3 is CASSQDLAIQETQYF. The CDR3 DNA follows: TGCGCCAGCAGCCAAGATCTGGCAATCCAAGAGACCCAGTACTTC. V gene TRBV4-1 combines with J gene TRBJ2-5; unclear D gene. Germline CDR1 and CDR2: MGHRA and YSYEKL. The CDR3 is made up of 15 amino acids. V was trimmed by 0 bases and J by 1 base, leaving 9 bases between them.

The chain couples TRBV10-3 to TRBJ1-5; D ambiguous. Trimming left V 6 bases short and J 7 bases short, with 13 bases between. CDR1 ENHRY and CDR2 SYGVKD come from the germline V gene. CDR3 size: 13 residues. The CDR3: CAIRGAPMQPQHF. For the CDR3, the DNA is TGTGCCATCAGGGGAGCCCCCATGCAGCCCCAGCATTTT.

Here the CDR3 reads CASSVNSGGATGELFF. The CDR3 DNA reads as TGTGCCAGCAGCGTCAATAGCGGGGGGGCCACCGGGGAGCTGTTTTTT. The chain uses TRBV7-2 and TRBJ2-2, with 11 bases identical to TRBD2. This CDR3 has 16 amino acids. V gave up 5 bases and J gave up 4 bases; unmatched junction bases: 6. CDR1 and CDR2 (germline): SGHTA, FQGNSA.

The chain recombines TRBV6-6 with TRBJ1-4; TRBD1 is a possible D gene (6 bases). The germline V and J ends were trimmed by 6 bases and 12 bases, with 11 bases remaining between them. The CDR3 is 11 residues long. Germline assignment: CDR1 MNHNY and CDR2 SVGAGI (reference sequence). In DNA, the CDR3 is TGTGCCAGCAGCCCACAGGGACAACTGTTTTTT. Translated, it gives CASSPQGQLFF.

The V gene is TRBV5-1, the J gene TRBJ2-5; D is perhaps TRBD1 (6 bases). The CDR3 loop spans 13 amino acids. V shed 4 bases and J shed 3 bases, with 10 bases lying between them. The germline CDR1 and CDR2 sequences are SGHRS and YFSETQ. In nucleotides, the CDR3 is TGCGCCAGCAGCAGGGACATGGAAGAGACCCAGTACTTC. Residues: CASSRDMEETQYF.

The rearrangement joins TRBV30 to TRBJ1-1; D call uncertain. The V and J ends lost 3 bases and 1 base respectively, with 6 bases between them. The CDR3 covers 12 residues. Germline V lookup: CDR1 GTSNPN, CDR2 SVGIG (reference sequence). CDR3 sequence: CAWRRRNTEAFF. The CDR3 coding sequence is TGTGCCTGGAGGCGCAGGAACACTGAAGCTTTCTTT.

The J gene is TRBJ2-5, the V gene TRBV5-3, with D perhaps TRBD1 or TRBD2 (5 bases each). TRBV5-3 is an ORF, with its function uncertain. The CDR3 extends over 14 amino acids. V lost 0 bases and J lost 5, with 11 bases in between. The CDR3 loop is CARSLAEGKETQYF. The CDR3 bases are TGTGCCAGAAGCTTGGCTGAGGGGAAGGAGACCCAGTACTTC.

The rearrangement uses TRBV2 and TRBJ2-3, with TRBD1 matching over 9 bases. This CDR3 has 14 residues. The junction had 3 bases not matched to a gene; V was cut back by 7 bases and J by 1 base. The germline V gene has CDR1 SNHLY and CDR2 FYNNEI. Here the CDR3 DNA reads TGTGCCAGCAACCGGGACAGGGGCACAGATACGCAGTATTTT. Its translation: CASNRDRGTDTQYF.